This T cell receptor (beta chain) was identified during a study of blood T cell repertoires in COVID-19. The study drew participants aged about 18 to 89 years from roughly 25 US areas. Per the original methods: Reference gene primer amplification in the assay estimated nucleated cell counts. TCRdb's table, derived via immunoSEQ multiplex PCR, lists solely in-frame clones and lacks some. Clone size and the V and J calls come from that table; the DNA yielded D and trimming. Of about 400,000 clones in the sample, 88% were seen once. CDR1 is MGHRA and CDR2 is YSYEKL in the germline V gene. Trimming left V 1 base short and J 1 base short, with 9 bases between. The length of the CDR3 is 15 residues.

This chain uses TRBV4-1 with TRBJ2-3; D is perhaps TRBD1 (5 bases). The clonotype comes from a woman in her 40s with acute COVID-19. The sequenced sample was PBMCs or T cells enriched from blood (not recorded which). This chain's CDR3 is CASSQVGQGTDTQYF. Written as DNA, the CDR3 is TGCGCCAGCAGCCAAGTGGGGCAGGGCACAGATACGCAGTATTTT.